This is a list of T cell receptor beta chains from one sample in a study of CD8 T cells in ankylosing spondylitis. TCRdb redid the calling of the 5' RACE reads with MiXCR, one entry per CDR3 protein. This sample yields hundreds of thousands of distinct CDR3 sequences, of which around 9.1% are seen a single time; around 7% belongs to the top ten. Sequencing was performed on blood, either unsorted or a sorted T cell fraction (not recorded which). Every receptor here comes from a male donor with ankylosing spondylitis or in good health (not recorded which). CDR3s include the opening cysteine and the closing phenylalanine or tryptophan. The order of the fields is CDR3 protein, CDR3 DNA, J gene, V gene, D gene, clone size. A D gene is named only where the DNA matches it firmly. Some rows have no size entry. The others give once, few or many, or a class for an expanded clone.

CASSFSLTPSGTGELFF | TGTGCCAGCAGCTTCTCATTGACCCCAAGCGGCACCGGGGAGCTGTTTTTT | TRBJ2-2 | TRBV7-2 | . | many
CATSRDLAGDSYEQYF | TGTGCCACCAGCAGAGATCTGGCGGGAGATAGTTACGAGCAGTACTTC | TRBJ2-7 | TRBV15 | TRBD2 | many
CASRSQRREKLFF | TGTGCCAGCAGGTCGCAAAGGCGCGAAAAACTGTTTTTT | TRBJ1-4 | TRBV2 | . | few
CASSLSGTGFNEQYF | TGTGCCAGCAGCTTATCTGGGACAGGGTTCAACGAGCAGTACTTC | TRBJ2-7 | TRBV7-8 | TRBD1 | .
CASSQAFGEDTDTQYF | TGTGCCAGCAGCCAAGCTTTTGGGGAGGACACAGATACGCAGTATTTT | TRBJ2-3 | TRBV3-1 | . | few
CASKRRQADVEAFF | TGTGCCAGCAAACGAAGACAGGCGGATGTTGAAGCTTTCTTT | TRBJ1-1 | TRBV6-1 | . | many
CASSQDRGTFYEQYF | TGCGCCAGCAGCCAAGATAGGGGCACCTTCTACGAGCAGTACTTC | TRBJ2-7 | TRBV4-1 | . | many
CATSDPSTGPGEQYF | TGTGCCACCAGTGATCCCTCGACAGGTCCGGGCGAGCAGTACTTC | TRBJ2-7 | TRBV24-1 | . | many
CASSLGLAGTNEQFF | TGTGCCAGCAGCTTAGGACTAGCGGGAACCAATGAGCAGTTCTTC | TRBJ2-1 | TRBV5-5 | TRBD2 | many
CASSFPDTYTDTQYF | TGTGCCAGCAGTTTCCCGGACACTTACACAGATACGCAGTATTTT | TRBJ2-3 | TRBV12-3/TRBV12-4 | . | many
CASSSGAKSYEQYF | TGTGCCAGCAGTTCCGGGGCCAAGTCCTACGAGCAGTACTTC | TRBJ2-7 | TRBV6-2/TRBV6-3 | . | many
CASSSPMVAAYEQYF | TGTGCCAGCAGCTCCCCCATGGTAGCGGCCTACGAGCAGTACTTC | TRBJ2-7 | TRBV7-2 | . | many
CASSSDREAEQFF | TGTGCCAGCAGCTCGGACAGGGAGGCTGAGCAGTTCTTC | TRBJ2-1 | TRBV7-3 | TRBD1 | .
CSARDRLWGSYNEQFF | TGCAGTGCTAGAGATCGGCTTTGGGGATCCTACAATGAGCAGTTCTTC | TRBJ2-1 | TRBV20-1 | . | many
CASSFGGGGPYGYTF | TGTGCCAGCAGTTTCGGGGGTGGGGGGCCCTATGGCTACACCTTC | TRBJ1-2 | TRBV12-3/TRBV12-4 | . | many
CASSLGRSETQYF | TGTGCCAGCAGCTTAGGGCGGTCGGAGACCCAGTACTTC | TRBJ2-5 | TRBV7-2 | . | few
CASSLLGEAEAFF | TGTGCCAGCAGCCTGCTTGGCGAGGCTGAAGCTTTCTTT | TRBJ1-1 | TRBV4-2 | . | .
CSARDSALTDTQYF | TGCAGTGCTAGAGATAGCGCCCTCACAGATACGCAGTATTTT | TRBJ2-3 | TRBV20-1 | . | many
CAWGGQWGTEAFF | TGTGCCTGGGGGGGACAATGGGGCACTGAAGCTTTCTTT | TRBJ1-1 | TRBV30 | . | many
CASSQRQLNTEAFF | TGTGCCAGCAGTCAAAGACAGTTGAACACTGAAGCTTTCTTT | TRBJ1-1 | TRBV6-1 | . | many
CASSMGQGRDTEAFF | TGCGCCAGCAGTATGGGACAGGGTCGGGACACTGAAGCTTTCTTT | TRBJ1-1 | TRBV5-1 | TRBD1 | many
CASSRQGYYEQYF | TGTGCCAGTAGTCGACAGGGGTACTACGAGCAGTACTTC | TRBJ2-7 | TRBV19 | TRBD1 | .
CASSSGDRQYNEQFF | TGTGCCAGCAGCTCGGGGGACCGACAGTACAATGAGCAGTTCTTC | TRBJ2-1 | TRBV11-2 | . | many
CATSDLQGMNTEAFF | TGTGCCACCAGTGATTTGCAGGGGATGAACACTGAAGCTTTCTTT | TRBJ1-1 | TRBV24-1 | . | many
CAISLAGDSYEQYF | TGTGCCATTTCCTTAGCGGGGGACTCCTACGAGCAGTACTTC | TRBJ2-7 | TRBV10-3 | TRBD2 | .
CSARGDLPTSGPYNEQFF | TGCAGTGCTAGAGGGGACCTCCCTACTAGCGGACCCTACAATGAGCAGTTCTTC | TRBJ2-1 | TRBV20-1 | TRBD2 | many
CASSQQGGASTGYTF | TGTGCCAGCAGCCAACAGGGGGGCGCGAGTACGGGCTACACCTTC | TRBJ1-2 | TRBV14 | TRBD1 | many
CASSQVVRRDGGGELFF | TGTGCCAGCAGCCAAGTAGTCCGGCGGGACGGTGGCGGGGAGCTGTTTTTT | TRBJ2-2 | TRBV4-2 | . | many
CASSLQRVEETQYF | TGTGCCAGCAGCTTGCAAAGGGTAGAAGAGACCCAGTACTTC | TRBJ2-5 | TRBV5-5 | . | many
CASSLGLGDEAFF | TGCGCCAGCAGCTTGGGTCTCGGGGATGAAGCTTTCTTT | TRBJ1-1 | TRBV5-1 | . | many
CASSVGRPINTGELFF | TGCGCCAGCTCGGTGGGGAGGCCCATTAACACCGGGGAGCTGTTTTTT | TRBJ2-2 | TRBV23-1 | . | .
CASSPRTVVTGELFF | TGCGCCAGCAGCCCGAGGACAGTGGTGACCGGGGAGCTGTTTTTT | TRBJ2-2 | TRBV5-1 | . | .
CASSPEGERGYTF | TGTGCCAGCAGCCCCGAAGGGGAGAGGGGCTACACCTTC | TRBJ1-2 | TRBV7-9 | . | few
CASIRGGGTLTDTQYF | TGTGCCAGCATCCGGGGGGGGGGGACCCTCACAGATACGCAGTATTTT | TRBJ2-3 | TRBV12-3/TRBV12-4 | TRBD2 | few
CSARGGLSNQPQHF | TGCAGTGCTAGAGGAGGGCTAAGCAATCAGCCCCAGCATTTT | TRBJ1-5 | TRBV20-1 | . | few
CASSEQFF | TGTGCCAGCAGTGAACAGTTCTTC | TRBJ2-1 | TRBV6-1 | . | many
CSVILQGSGNTIYF | TGCAGCGTCATACTACAGGGCTCTGGAAACACCATATATTTT | TRBJ1-3 | TRBV29-1 | . | many
CASSLAPSGGRYEQYF | TGTGCCAGCAGTCTAGCCCCTAGCGGGGGGCGCTACGAGCAGTACTTC | TRBJ2-7 | TRBV27 | TRBD2 | few
CSVDTGLGRPDTQYF | TGCAGCGTTGACACGGGACTTGGGAGACCAGATACGCAGTATTTT | TRBJ2-3 | TRBV29-1 | . | many
CASKFNGLNTEAFF | TGTGCCAGCAAGTTTAACGGACTGAACACTGAAGCTTTCTTT | TRBJ1-1 | TRBV6-2/TRBV6-3 | . | many
CSARDPMTSGSAGEQYF | TGCAGTGCTAGAGACCCCATGACTAGCGGGAGCGCTGGCGAGCAGTACTTC | TRBJ2-7 | TRBV20-1 | TRBD2 | .
CASSLPDRFEQQELFF | TGCGCCAGCAGCCTTCCAGACAGATTCGAACAGCAGGAGCTGTTTTTT | TRBJ2-2 | TRBV5-1 | . | many
CASSQDMGDRGVYGYTF | TGCGCCAGCAGCCAAGATATGGGGGACAGGGGCGTCTATGGCTACACCTTC | TRBJ1-2 | TRBV4-3 | TRBD1 | .
CASSLGAVDTQYF | TGCGCCAGCAGCTTGGGGGCTGTGGATACGCAGTATTTT | TRBJ2-3 | TRBV5-1 | . | many
CASSIDRARNQPQHF | TGTGCCAGTAGTATAGACCGGGCTCGCAATCAGCCCCAGCATTTT | TRBJ1-5 | TRBV19 | . | few
CASRPQNNEQFF | TGTGCCAGCAGACCTCAGAACAATGAGCAGTTCTTC | TRBJ2-1 | TRBV6-2/TRBV6-3 | . | .
CASSAQGASGYEQYF | TGTGCCAGCAGCGCCCAGGGGGCATCCGGATACGAGCAGTACTTC | TRBJ2-7 | TRBV9 | TRBD1 | many
CASSPGYHEQYF | TGTGCCAGCAGCCCCGGGTATCACGAGCAGTACTTC | TRBJ2-7 | TRBV3-1 | . | many
CASSVTGNQETQYF | TGCGCCAGCAGCGTGACAGGGAACCAAGAGACCCAGTACTTC | TRBJ2-5 | TRBV5-1 | TRBD1 | few
CASSKGPNNYGYTF | TGTGCCAGCAGCAAGGGACCGAATAACTATGGCTACACCTTC | TRBJ1-2 | TRBV5-6 | . | many
CSARGSGGHERGIQYF | TGCAGTGCTAGAGGTAGCGGGGGGCACGAACGCGGCATTCAGTACTTC | TRBJ2-4 | TRBV20-1 | TRBD2 | .
CASSLAASANTGELFF | TGCGCCAGCAGCTTGGCTGCGTCCGCGAACACCGGGGAGCTGTTTTTT | TRBJ2-2 | TRBV5-1 | . | .
CASSLGFGSPEQYF | TGCGCCAGCAGCTTGGGGTTCGGGTCCCCCGAGCAGTACTTC | TRBJ2-7 | TRBV5-1 | . | many
CASSYLRRFGGYTF | TGTGCCAGCAGTTACCTAAGGAGGTTCGGGGGCTACACCTTC | TRBJ1-2 | TRBV6-2/TRBV6-3 | . | many
CSVDSGTNTGELFF | TGCAGCGTTGACTCCGGGACGAACACCGGGGAGCTGTTTTTT | TRBJ2-2 | TRBV29-1 | . | many
CASSPTKGREGYEQYF | TGTGCCAGCTCACCAACGAAGGGGCGGGAAGGCTACGAGCAGTACTTC | TRBJ2-7 | TRBV18 | . | many
CASRETGLGPGNTIYF | TGTGCCAGCAGAGAGACAGGGCTCGGGCCTGGAAACACCATATATTTT | TRBJ1-3 | TRBV6-1 | TRBD1 | many